Below are 31 T cell receptor beta chains sequenced from a single sample in a study of beta chain features in type 1 diabetes. Findings and limits, study-wide: People with Type 1 diabetes carried modestly yet significantly shorter TCRB CDR3s in all four CD4+ subsets.

Antigen specificity for these receptors is unknown. Investigators reverse transcribed all isolated RNA, so they sequenced expressed TCRB transcripts. The repertoire was sequenced with immunoSEQ multiplex PCR; TCRdb's copy has only in-frame clones and lacks some. Of nearly 700,000 clones listed, 10% to 15% are singletons. The sample was naive CD4+ T cells from blood. The receptors shown here come from a man between 18 and 35 years old with type 1 diabetes.

The V call is TRBV25-1, the J call TRBJ1-4, with D perhaps matching TRBD1 (5 bases). CDR1 and CDR2 from the germline V gene are MGHDK and SYGVNS. Trimming took off 1 base at V and 4 bases at J, with 13 bases between the two ends. The CDR3 loop spans 16 amino acids. The CDR3 here is CASSESIGAYNEKLFF. CDR3 DNA: TGTGCCAGCAGTGAATCGATCGGGGCGTATAATGAAAAACTGTTTTTT. Supplemented by reference TRBV25-1 and TRBJ1-4, the full variable domain reads EADIYQTPRYLVIGTGKKITLECSQTMGHDKMYWYQQDPGMELHLIHYSYGVNSTEKGDLSSESTVSRIRTEHFPLTLESARPSHTSQYLCASSESIGAYNEKLFFGSGTQLSVL.

In its sample, this clone was seen once. This chain links TRBV28 with TRBJ2-7; D is possibly TRBD1 (6 bases). V shed 5 bases and J shed 6 bases, with 20 bases lying between them. This CDR3 has 15 residues. Germline V gene lookup returns CDR1 MDHEN and CDR2 SYDVKM. DNA for the CDR3: TGTGCCAGCAGTCCTAGGACCCGCAGGGGCCTCGAGCAGTACTTC. Encoded protein: CASSPRTRRGLEQYF.

The gene calls are TRBV15 and TRBJ2-5, with D perhaps TRBD1 or TRBD2 (5 bases each). Trimming cost V 0 bases and J 2 bases, with 19 bases left between them. There are 18 residues in the CDR3. Per the germline V gene, CDR1 is LNHNV and CDR2 is YYDKDF (reference sequence). The CDR3 reads CATSRDADTLTGQETQYF. The CDR3 DNA reads TGTGCCACCAGCAGAGATGCGGACACACTAACGGGACAAGAGACCCAGTACTTC.

This chain links TRBV5-1 with TRBJ2-7; 7 bases line up with TRBD1. Germline CDR1 and CDR2: SGHRS and YFSETQ. With 4 bases clipped from V and 3 bases from J, the junction kept 7 bases outside the gene matches. The CDR3 has 14 residues. CDR3 DNA sequence: TGCGCCAGCAGCGGAAGACAGGGCGGCTACGAGCAGTACTTC. Its protein product is CASSGRQGGYEQYF.

This chain uses TRBV7-2 with TRBJ2-1; 7 positions agree with TRBD1. There are 14 residues in the CDR3. J gave up 9 bases and V 5 bases, and 10 bases lay outside the gene matches. The germline CDR1 and CDR2 sequences are SGHTA and FQGNSA. The CDR3 DNA is TGTGCCAGCAGCCCGAGGACAGGCTTGAGTGAGCAGTTCTTC. Translated, it gives CASSPRTGLSEQFF.

The sample holds a few counts of this clone. The chain combines TRBV9 with TRBJ1-2; a weak D match, TRBD1 (6 bases). The CDR3 runs to 14 residues. Deletions cut 4 bases from V and 3 bases from J, with 13 bases between. Per germline, CDR1 SGDLS and CDR2 YYNGEE. In DNA form, the CDR3 reads TGTGCCAGCAGCATTAGGACAGAGGACTATGGCTACACCTTC. Amino acids: CASSIRTEDYGYTF.

This clone has just a few counts. The chain uses TRBV6-6 and TRBJ2-7; no definite D call. Trimming took 5 bases from V and 0 from J, leaving 5 bases between them. The germline V gene encodes CDR1 MNHNY and CDR2 SVGAGI (reference sequence). The CDR3 consists of 12 residues. This chain's CDR3 is CASSQSSYEQYF. CDR3 DNA: TGTGCCAGCAGTCAAAGCTCCTACGAGCAGTACTTC.

This rearrangement joins TRBV28 to TRBJ1-2; 9 bases map to TRBD1. The CDR3 consists of 15 residues. Germline CDR1 is MDHEN and CDR2 is SYDVKM. V lost 2 bases to trimming and J lost 8 bases; unmatched junction nucleotides: 9. CDR3 amino acids: CASSLRLTGGFGYTF. In DNA, the CDR3 is TGTGCCAGCAGTTTAAGGCTTACAGGGGGCTTCGGCTACACCTTC.

The chain uses TRBV2 and TRBJ2-1; D is uncertain. V was cut by 6 bases and J by 4 bases, with 4 bases left in between. The CDR3 runs to 11 residues. Germline lookup yields CDR1 SNHLY and CDR2 FYNNEI. In DNA form, the CDR3 reads TGTGCCAGCAGAGAGTACAATGAGCAGTTCTTC. This gives the protein CASREYNEQFF.

This clone has just a few counts. The chain uses TRBV27 and TRBJ2-3; D remains ambiguous. The CDR3 covers 11 residues. Germline V gene data show CDR1 as MNHEY and CDR2 as SMNVEV (reference sequence). V lost 3 bases, J lost 6 bases, and 4 bases lay in between. The CDR3 bases are TGTGCCAGCAGTTTCGGGGATACGCAGTATTTT. It yields the protein CASSFGDTQYF.

This clone has a handful of counts. The chain is built from TRBV30 and TRBJ1-4; D is perhaps TRBD1 (5 bases). Trimming left V 0 bases short and J 7 bases short, with 15 bases between. This CDR3 has 15 amino acids. The germline CDR1 and CDR2 sequences are GTSNPN and SVGIG (reference sequence). The CDR3 DNA follows: TGTGCCTGGAGTGTAAGAGGACACCCCTCTGAAAAACTGTTTTTT. Translated: CAWSVRGHPSEKLFF.

This chain links TRBV5-1 with TRBJ2-5, with 10 nucleotides matching TRBD1. The CDR3 is 14 amino acids. CDR1 and CDR2 from the germline V gene are SGHRS and YFSETQ. The ends lost 4 bases at V and 3 bases at J; junction bases unmatched: 3. The CDR3, as DNA: TGCGCCAGCAGCGTTGGGACAGGGGAAGAGACCCAGTACTTC. It specifies CASSVGTGEETQYF.

This rearrangement joins TRBV5-4 to TRBJ2-1; unclear D gene. The V gene lost 6 bases and the J gene lost 7 bases, with 8 bases spanning the gap. The CDR3 has 11 amino acids. Germline-derived CDR1 and CDR2 are SGHNT and YYREEE (reference sequence). CDR3 in DNA: TGTGCCAGCACCCGGCGGAATGAGCAGTTCTTC. Its translation is CASTRRNEQFF.

This clone has more than one count but fewer than ten. The genes are TRBV10-1 and TRBJ2-7; D might be TRBD2 (6 bases). The V and J ends lost 3 bases and 5 bases respectively, with 11 bases between them. Germline-derived CDR1 and CDR2 are WNHNN and SYGVQD (reference sequence). The CDR3 contains 13 residues. DNA of the CDR3: TGCGCCAGCAGTGACCCGGGGGACGACGAGCAGTACTTC. Its translation: CASSDPGDDEQYF.

The chain joins TRBV11-2 to TRBJ2-3; unclear D gene. Between the trimmed V and J ends, which lost 1 base and 2 bases, there was a span of 13 bases. CDR3 length: 16 amino acids. Germline loops: CDR1 SGHAT, CDR2 FQNNGV. The CDR3 is CASSLGTLGPTDTQYF. The DNA for the CDR3 is TGTGCCAGCAGCTTAGGCACCCTTGGACCCACAGATACGCAGTATTTT.

DNA of the CDR3: TGTGCCAGCAGTCACGACAATGAGCAGTTCTTC. It translates to CASSHDNEQFF. The genes are TRBV6-1 and TRBJ2-1; D is unclear. Trimming left V 5 bases short and J 5 bases short, with 4 bases between. From germline, CDR1 is MNHNS and CDR2 SASEGT. The CDR3 loop spans 11 amino acids.

V and J are TRBV5-1 and TRBJ2-3; TRBD1 matches 9 bases. V lost 5 bases, J lost 6 bases, and 4 bases stayed unmatched. CDR3 length: 13 amino acids. Germline assignment: CDR1 SGHRS and CDR2 YFSETQ. CDR3 sequence (DNA): TGCGCCAGCAGACGGACAGGGGCGGATACGCAGTATTTT. Residues: CASRRTGADTQYF.

V and J are TRBV28 and TRBJ1-5; D possibly corresponds to TRBD1 (5 bases). The length of the CDR3 is 13 residues. Germline CDR1 is MDHEN and CDR2 is SYDVKM. Trimming removed 8 bases from V and 3 bases from J, with 11 bases in between. The CDR3 sequence: CASGAGFNQPQHF. CDR3 DNA sequence: TGTGCCAGCGGGGCAGGGTTCAATCAGCCCCAGCATTTT.

This chain joins TRBV6-6 and TRBJ1-2; 9 bases are a match to TRBD1. V shed 5 bases and J 7 bases; nucleotides not matched to a gene: 5. This CDR3 spans 13 amino acids. Germline V gives CDR1 MNHNY, CDR2 SVGAGI (reference sequence). As DNA, the CDR3 is TGTGCCAGCAGTCCGGGACAGGGAGGTGGCTACACCTTC. Residues: CASSPGQGGGYTF.

The rearrangement joins TRBV29-1 to TRBJ1-2; D remains unclear. Germline CDR1 SQVTM, CDR2 ANQGSEA. The germline V and J ends were trimmed by 7 bases and 6 bases, with 21 bases remaining between them. The CDR3 covers 14 residues. The CDR3 loop is CSAFAGERVDGYTF. CDR3 nucleotides: TGCAGCGCTTTTGCGGGCGAAAGGGTCGATGGCTACACCTTC.

V is TRBV7-8 and J is TRBJ1-3, with D tentatively TRBD1 (6 bases). Germline CDR1 SGHVS, CDR2 FQNEAQ. The CDR3 sequence is 16 residues long. V lost 1 base and J 2 bases, leaving 12 bases between the germline ends. This chain's CDR3 is CASSLGSAGAGNTIYF. The CDR3 bases are TGTGCCAGCAGCTTAGGTTCGGCAGGGGCTGGAAACACCATATATTTT. The entire variable domain, with the rest obtained from reference TRBV7-8 and TRBJ1-3, is as follows: GAGVSQSPRYKVAKRGQDVALRCDPISGHVSLFWYQQALGQGPEFLTYFQNEAQLDKSGLPSDRFFAERPEGSVSTLKIQRTQQEDSAVYLCASSLGSAGAGNTIYFGEGSWLTVV.

This clone was detected a few times. The genes are TRBV7-9 and TRBJ1-6, with 7 bases identical to TRBD1. The length of the CDR3 is 14 residues. In germline, CDR1 is SEHNR, CDR2 FQNEAQ (reference sequence). Unmatched junction bases numbered 6, after V lost 4 bases and J lost 9 bases. CDR3 sequence reads: CASSSQTGSSPLHF. The CDR3 coding sequence is TGTGCCAGCAGCTCGCAGACAGGGAGTTCACCCCTCCACTTT.

This chain links TRBV2 with TRBJ2-7; D call uncertain. Germline V gene sequence: CDR1 SNHLY, CDR2 FYNNEI. Trimming removed 3 bases at V and 3 bases at J, with 6 bases between. This CDR3 region has 12 residues. CDR3 loop: CASSDSLYEQYF. CDR3 in DNA: TGTGCCAGCAGTGACTCCCTCTACGAGCAGTACTTC.

The sample holds a few counts of this clone. The sample contains more than one DNA sequence encoding this CDR3. The chain joins TRBV5-6 to TRBJ2-7; no clear D gene. This CDR3 contains 13 residues. V lost 0 bases to trimming and J lost 1 base, with 5 bases between them. The germline V gene encodes CDR1 SGHDT and CDR2 YYEEEE. The CDR3 DNA reads TGTGCCAGCAGCTTGGGACAATCCTACGAGCAGTACTTC. Translating it yields CASSLGQSYEQYF.

The chain recombines TRBV9 with TRBJ2-1; TRBD2 matches 8 bases. Germline V CDR1 and CDR2: SGDLS, YYNGEE. V was clipped by 0 bases and J by 3 bases; unmatched bases: 2. The CDR3 runs 15 residues. This CDR3 is CASSVVGTSYNEQFF. The CDR3 DNA follows: TGTGCCAGCAGCGTAGTGGGGACTAGCTACAATGAGCAGTTCTTC. Using reference TRBV9 and TRBJ2-1 for the parts outside the CDR3, the full variable domain is DSGVTQTPKHLITATGQRVTLRCSPRSGDLSVYWYQQSLDQGLQFLIQYYNGEERAKGNILERFSAQQFPDLHSELNLSSLELGDSALYFCASSVVGTSYNEQFFGPGTRLTVL.

This clone was seen more than once but under ten times. The CDR3 DNA sequence: TGTGCCAGCAGCCGACAGGGGAATAATTCACCCCTCCACTTT. Amino acid sequence: CASSRQGNNSPLHF. This chain uses TRBV6-5 with TRBJ1-6; 8 bases match TRBD1. V shed 6 bases and J 5 bases; nucleotides not matched to a gene: 3. This CDR3 has 14 residues. Germline V gives CDR1 MNHEY, CDR2 SVGAGI.

The rearrangement joins TRBV20-1 to TRBJ2-7; the D is unclear. The germline V and J ends were trimmed by 3 bases and 2 bases, with 5 bases remaining between them. Germline CDR1 is DFQATT and CDR2 is SNEGSKA (reference sequence). The CDR3 extends over 11 amino acids. CDR3 region: CSARPPYEQYF. DNA for the CDR3: TGCAGTGCTAGGCCCCCCTACGAGCAGTACTTC.

In its sample, this clone was seen once. The J gene is TRBJ2-3, the V gene TRBV13; TRBD1 is a possible D gene (5 bases). Trimming pared 5 bases from V and 2 bases from J, leaving 11 bases between. Germline V gives CDR1 PRHDT, CDR2 FYEKMQ (reference sequence). This CDR3 comprises 14 residues. The CDR3 sequence is CASSLGPPTDTQYF. CDR3 coding DNA: TGTGCCAGCAGCCTGGGGCCCCCCACAGATACGCAGTATTTT.

The genes are TRBV6-1 and TRBJ2-3, with 7 bases identical to TRBD1. Germline CDR1 is MNHNS and CDR2 is SASEGT. The CDR3 consists of 15 residues. V was pared by 1 base and J by 6 bases, with 7 bases of the junction left unmatched. CDR3 DNA: TGTGCCAGCAGTGAAGGACAGGGAGTCGGTGATACGCAGTATTTT. This sequence encodes CASSEGQGVGDTQYF.

This sequence joins TRBV2 and TRBJ1-6; TRBD1 aligns across 8 bases. CDR1 is SNHLY and CDR2 is FYNNEI in the germline V gene. CDR3 length equals 14 residues. V shed 10 bases, J shed 10 bases, and the junction held 12 bases outside the gene matches. The CDR3 spells CATRNQGAPSPLHF. DNA of the CDR3: TGTGCCACCAGAAATCAGGGGGCGCCCTCACCCCTCCACTTT.

The chain joins TRBV6-6 to TRBJ1-2; weak D call: TRBD1 (5 bases). CDR3 size: 14 residues. CDR1 is MNHNY and CDR2 is SVGAGI in the germline V gene (reference sequence). Trimming cost V 0 bases and J 7 bases, with 12 bases left between them. In DNA form, the CDR3 reads TGTGCCAGCAGTTACTCGGGCCAGGGCCCTGGCTACACCTTC. It translates to CASSYSGQGPGYTF.